One and the same sample provided the 27 T cell receptor beta chains below, sequenced in a study of CD8+ T cells in alopecia areata. Stated treatment: oral pan-JAK inhibitor, 5-10 mg twice daily. Following extraction, RNA underwent reverse transcription to cDNA, which served as the sequencing template. The protocol was immunoSEQ multiplex PCR, while the TCRdb copy is restricted to in-frame clones and leaves out a portion. The data show about 190,000 clones, 60% to 70% seen once. Material: CD4+ T cells sorted from blood, obtained at week 4, from a patient treated with tofacitinib. The receptors stem from a human donor with alopecia areata.

The genes are TRBV7-6 and TRBJ2-6; tentatively, D is TRBD2 (6 bases). The CDR3 totals 15 residues. The germline V gene has CDR1 SGHVS and CDR2 FNYEAQ. V lost 3 bases, J lost 3 bases, and 9 bases lay in between. The DNA for the CDR3 is TGTGCCAGCAGCTTGAGCGGGTTTGGGGCCAACGTCCTGACTTTC. Residues: CASSLSGFGANVLTF.

Written as DNA, the CDR3 is TGCAGCGTCGCCGGACAGCGCTCCTACAATGAGCAGTTCTTC. This gives the protein CSVAGQRSYNEQFF. The chain combines TRBV29-1 with TRBJ2-1, with D possibly TRBD1 on 6 matching bases. With 6 bases removed from V and 0 bases from J, the gap between germline ends came to 12 bases. The CDR3 consists of 14 residues. Germline CDR1 reads SQVTM; CDR2 reads ANQGSEA.

This chain links TRBV7-2 with TRBJ1-5; 7 nucleotides match TRBD1. Germline CDR1 and CDR2: SGHTA and FQGNSA. This CDR3 is 14 amino acids long. J gave up 6 bases and V 5 bases, and 7 bases lay outside the gene matches. The CDR3 spells CASSVRQGGQPQHF. In DNA form, the CDR3 reads TGTGCCAGCAGCGTACGACAGGGAGGTCAGCCCCAGCATTTT.

Worth noting for this clone: The same CDR3 also results from other DNA sequences found in this sample. This chain connects TRBV30 to TRBJ2-5; D is uncertain. Trimming left V 0 bases short and J 4 bases short, with 3 bases between. Per the germline V gene, CDR1 is GTSNPN and CDR2 is SVGIG (reference sequence). The CDR3 is 11 amino acids. In DNA form, the CDR3 reads TGTGCCTGGAGTGTCGGAGAGACCCAGTACTTC. The encoded protein is CAWSVGETQYF.

This clone was seen only a few times. The rearrangement uses TRBV4-1 and TRBJ2-3; D might be TRBD1 or TRBD2, each matching 6 bases. The CDR3 spans 16 residues. CDR1 and CDR2 (germline): MGHRA, YSYEKL. Trimming took off 5 bases at V and 3 bases at J, with 18 bases between the two ends. The CDR3 reads CASSDLGGGVTDTQYF. The CDR3 DNA sequence: TGCGCCAGCAGCGACCTGGGGGGCGGTGTGACAGATACGCAGTATTTT.

The sample holds a few counts of this clone. This CDR3 reads CASSWGTNVLTF. DNA for the CDR3: TGTGCCAGCAGCTGGGGGACCAACGTCCTGACTTTC. The chain uses TRBV11-2 and TRBJ2-6; TRBD1 or TRBD2 may be the D gene (5 bases each). The CDR3 length is 12 residues. V dropped 4 bases and J dropped 8 bases, with 6 bases sitting between them. Germline V gene lookup returns CDR1 SGHAT and CDR2 FQNNGV. The whole variable domain, remainder taken from reference TRBV11-2 and TRBJ2-6, is EAGVAQSPRYKIIEKRQSVAFWCNPISGHATLYWYQQILGQGPKLLIQFQNNGVVDDSQLPKDRFSAERLKGVDSTLKIQPAKLEDSAVYLCASSWGTNVLTFGAGSRLTVL.

The chain uses TRBV6-6 and TRBJ1-1; D perhaps matches TRBD1 (5 bases). V was shortened by 2 bases and J by 1 base, with 8 bases between the two germline ends. Germline CDR1 and CDR2: MNHNY and SVGAGI (reference sequence). The CDR3 extends over 14 amino acids. The CDR3 loop is CASSYPGGNTEAFF. The DNA of the CDR3 is TGTGCCAGCAGTTACCCGGGGGGGAACACTGAAGCTTTCTTT.

The V and J genes are TRBV30 and TRBJ1-1; no reliable D call. Trimming removed 2 bases from V and 4 bases from J, with 14 bases in between. From germline, CDR1 is GTSNPN and CDR2 SVGIG (reference sequence). The CDR3 spans 14 residues. The CDR3 loop is CAWSYGARGTEAFF. Written as DNA, the CDR3 is TGTGCCTGGAGTTATGGAGCGAGAGGCACTGAAGCTTTCTTT. Full variable domain (missing parts from reference TRBV30 and TRBJ1-1): SQTIHQWPATLVQPVGSPLSLECTVEGTSNPNLYWYRQAAGRGLQLLFYSVGIGQISSEVPQNLSASRPQDRQFILSSKKLLLSDSGFYLCAWSYGARGTEAFFGQGTRLTVV.

This sequence joins TRBV27 and TRBJ1-4; D ambiguous. The V gene's germline CDR1 is MNHEY and CDR2 SMNVEV (reference sequence). V was clipped by 5 bases and J by 10 bases, with 11 bases between them. CDR3 size: 12 residues. The CDR3 loop reads CASSPRIGKLFF. In DNA, the CDR3 is TGTGCCAGCAGTCCCCGTATCGGAAAACTGTTTTTT.

The J gene is TRBJ1-1, the V gene TRBV30; the D gene is possibly TRBD1 (5 bases). Germline values: CDR1 GTSNPN, CDR2 SVGIG (reference sequence). V dropped 4 bases and J dropped 1 base, with 13 bases sitting between them. This CDR3 spans 14 amino acids. CDR3 nucleotides: TGTGCCTGGAACCCTTGGGGGAGGAACACTGAAGCTTTCTTT. Translated: CAWNPWGRNTEAFF. Variable domain in full (rest from reference TRBV30 and TRBJ1-1): SQTIHQWPATLVQPVGSPLSLECTVEGTSNPNLYWYRQAAGRGLQLLFYSVGIGQISSEVPQNLSASRPQDRQFILSSKKLLLSDSGFYLCAWNPWGRNTEAFFGQGTRLTVV.

This clone was counted a single time. The gene calls are TRBV5-6 and TRBJ2-5, with TRBD2 matching 7 bases. This CDR3 comprises 15 residues. Germline V lookup: CDR1 SGHDT, CDR2 YYEEEE. After removal of 1 base from V and 5 bases from J, the junction contained 8 bases not matched to a gene. The CDR3: CASSLRAGVRETQYF. Here the CDR3 DNA reads TGTGCCAGCAGCTTGAGGGCGGGAGTCCGGGAGACCCAGTACTTC. Full variable domain (outside the CDR3, taken from reference TRBV5-6 and TRBJ2-5): DAGVTQSPTHLIKTRGQQVTLRCSPKSGHDTVSWYQQALGQGPQFIFQYYEEEERQRGNFPDRFSGHQFPNYSSELNVNALLLGDSALYLCASSLRAGVRETQYFGPGTRLLVL.

The chain links TRBV28 to TRBJ2-7; TRBD2 agrees at 16 bases. This CDR3 has 17 residues. From germline, CDR1 is MDHEN and CDR2 SYDVKM. V dropped 5 bases and J dropped 2; count of bases not matched to a gene: 6. In DNA, the CDR3 is TGTGCCAGCAGTGGGACTAGCGGGAGGGCCGGGACCTACGAGCAGTACTTC. Amino acid sequence: CASSGTSGRAGTYEQYF.

V and J are TRBV2 and TRBJ2-5; TRBD2 might be the D (5 bases). CDR1 SNHLY and CDR2 FYNNEI come from the germline V gene. The length of the CDR3 is 18 residues. The V end was cut by 4 bases, the J end by 2 bases, with 23 bases between. CDR3 region: CASSGAATQWVGQETQYF. DNA for the CDR3: TGTGCCAGCAGTGGAGCGGCGACCCAATGGGTAGGGCAAGAGACCCAGTACTTC.

The V call is TRBV29-1, the J call TRBJ2-6; D is unclear. Trimming took off 1 base at V and 0 bases at J, with 7 bases between the two ends. Germline V gene sequence: CDR1 SQVTM, CDR2 ANQGSEA. This CDR3 is 15 amino acids long. The CDR3 spells CSVEGPDSGANVLTF. Written as DNA, the CDR3 is TGCAGCGTTGAAGGTCCGGACTCTGGGGCCAACGTCCTGACTTTC.

The chain recombines TRBV29-1 with TRBJ1-5; tentative D call: TRBD1 (5 bases). Trimming took off 1 base at V and 3 bases at J, with 7 bases between the two ends. CDR3 size: 13 residues. The germline CDR1 and CDR2 sequences are SQVTM and ANQGSEA. The CDR3 loop reads CSVEVGDNQPQHF. The DNA for the CDR3 is TGCAGCGTTGAAGTGGGGGACAATCAGCCCCAGCATTTT.

This chain uses TRBV20-1 with TRBJ2-7, with D possibly matching TRBD1 (7 bases). Trimming left V 6 bases short and J 6 bases short, with 12 bases between. The germline gives CDR1 DFQATT, CDR2 SNEGSKA (reference sequence). The CDR3 runs to 11 residues. This CDR3 reads CSARQGGEQYF. The DNA for the CDR3 is TGCAGTGCGAGACAGGGAGGCGAGCAGTACTTC.

The genes are TRBV29-1 and TRBJ2-1; tentative D call: TRBD2 (6 bases). Germline V lookup: CDR1 SQVTM, CDR2 ANQGSEA. This CDR3 spans 15 amino acids. The V gene lost 4 bases and the J gene lost 0 bases, with 13 bases spanning the gap. In DNA form, the CDR3 reads TGCAGCGTTGGATACGGCGGGATCTCCTACAATGAGCAGTTCTTC. Protein sequence: CSVGYGGISYNEQFF.

The chain employs TRBV2 and TRBJ1-5; TRBD1 is a possible D gene (5 bases). Germline assignment: CDR1 SNHLY and CDR2 FYNNEI. This CDR3 is 13 amino acids long. Trimming cost V 8 bases and J 7 bases, with 15 bases left between them. DNA of the CDR3: TGTGCCAGCGGGAGAACTCGGGGGCAGCCCCAGCATTTT. Protein sequence: CASGRTRGQPQHF.

V is TRBV29-1 and J is TRBJ2-1, with D perhaps matching TRBD2 (5 bases). This CDR3 comprises 14 residues. The V gene lost 3 bases and the J gene lost 7 bases, with 16 bases spanning the gap. CDR1 is SQVTM and CDR2 is ANQGSEA in the germline V gene. CDR3 nucleotides: TGCAGCGTTGACGTGGGAGAGTCGGTGAATGAGCAGTTCTTC. Encoded protein: CSVDVGESVNEQFF.

The rearrangement uses TRBV7-9 and TRBJ2-1; D is ambiguous. Trimming took off 5 bases at V and 7 bases at J, with 6 bases between the two ends. This CDR3 has 11 residues. Per the germline V gene, CDR1 is SEHNR and CDR2 is FQNEAQ (reference sequence). CDR3 coding DNA: TGTGCCAGCAGCCCCATGAATGAGCAGTTCTTC. Its translation: CASSPMNEQFF.

V gene TRBV27 combines with J gene TRBJ2-6; 8 bases fit TRBD1. Per germline, CDR1 MNHEY and CDR2 SMNVEV (reference sequence). J gave up 2 bases and V 4 bases, and 7 bases lay outside the gene matches. The CDR3 is made up of 17 amino acids. The CDR3 loop is CASSSSAGGAGANVLTF. The CDR3 bases are TGTGCCAGCAGTTCCTCGGCAGGGGGCGCTGGGGCCAACGTCCTGACTTTC.

The chain links TRBV7-2 to TRBJ2-6; 8 bases line up with TRBD1. V lost 5 bases, J lost 4 bases, and 13 bases stayed unmatched. The V gene's germline CDR1 is SGHTA and CDR2 FQGNSA. This CDR3 is 18 amino acids long. CDR3 in amino acids: CASSPQEQTGVGANVLTF. The CDR3 bases are TGTGCCAGCAGCCCCCAAGAACAGACAGGGGTCGGGGCCAACGTCCTGACTTTC.

This chain uses TRBV30 with TRBJ1-1; D is unresolved. This CDR3 is built from 13 residues. V was clipped by 0 bases and J by 10 bases, with 15 bases between them. Per germline, CDR1 GTSNPN and CDR2 SVGIG (reference sequence). The CDR3 spells CAWSVREGIAAFF. The CDR3 coding sequence is TGTGCCTGGAGTGTACGGGAGGGAATCGCAGCTTTCTTT.

The chain couples TRBV29-1 to TRBJ2-1; 7 positions match TRBD1. Germline V CDR1 and CDR2: SQVTM, ANQGSEA. V trimming: 7 bases; J trimming: 6 bases; junction bases outside the gene matches: 3. The CDR3 is 11 residues long. This CDR3 is CSGGQSNEQFF. In DNA, the CDR3 is TGCAGCGGGGGACAGAGCAATGAGCAGTTCTTC.

V usage is TRBV23-1 and J usage is TRBJ2-1; maybe TRBD1 (6 bases). TRBV23-1 is sorted into the ORF group, with uncertain function. There are 14 residues in the CDR3. The V and J ends lost 3 bases and 10 bases respectively, with 16 bases between them. CDR3 loop: CASSHPDRLREQFF. As DNA, the CDR3 is TGCGCCAGCAGTCATCCCGACAGGTTACGGGAGCAGTTCTTC.

The chain links TRBV7-8 to TRBJ2-4, with a possible D match to TRBD1 (5 bases). Trimming took 1 base from V and 7 from J, leaving 11 bases between them. CDR3 length: 14 amino acids. Germline lookup yields CDR1 SGHVS and CDR2 FQNEAQ. The CDR3 DNA follows: TGTGCCAGCAGCTTAGAGGCGGCAGGGAACATTCAGTACTTC. Protein: CASSLEAAGNIQYF.

This chain links TRBV7-2 with TRBJ2-5; possibly TRBD1 or TRBD2 for D (5 bases each). V was trimmed by 5 bases and J by 2 bases, leaving 18 bases between them. The CDR3 extends over 16 amino acids. Per germline, CDR1 SGHTA and CDR2 FQGNSA. Written as DNA, the CDR3 is TGTGCCAGCAGCCTGGGGCCGGGACCCAGTCAAGAGACCCAGTACTTC. This encodes CASSLGPGPSQETQYF.